This T cell receptor beta chain derives from a study of brain T cells in children with intractable seizures. Study-level findings and limits: Absence of clones before surgery may stem from lower sequencing depth.

In regard to this clone: Its antigen is unknown.

Using immunoSEQ multiplex PCR, the repertoire was profiled, and TCRdb retains in-frame clones only, with some absent. There are approximately 60,000 clones in the sample; roughly 95% occur only once, and approximately 0.37% lies in the top ten. Surgery cases with the highest brain T cell transcript signatures were chosen for sequencing. Pre-surgery treatment included at least one anti-epileptic drug. Trimming removed 7 bases from V and 5 bases from J, with 7 bases in between. Germline values: CDR1 SGDLS, CDR2 YYNGEE. The CDR3 runs 11 residues. The genes are TRBV9 and TRBJ2-1; D is uncertain. The sequence was collected from a boy younger than two with focal cortical dysplasia and intractable seizures. This sample comprised peripheral blood, obtained at surgery. The chain's CDR3 is CASALNNEQFF. The CDR3 DNA sequence: TGTGCCAGCGCCTTGAACAATGAGCAGTTCTTC.